This T cell receptor (beta chain) came from a study of STAT5B mutations in CD4+ large granular lymphocyte leukemia. The data were produced by immunoSEQ multiplex PCR, yet TCRdb's version contains in-frame clones alone and is incomplete. The sample gives 45,000 to 50,000 clones, approximately 84% of which show up once; 0.3% to 0.4% is in the top ten. Germline V lookup: CDR1 ENHRY, CDR2 SYGVKD. This CDR3 region has 15 residues. The ends were cut back, 6 bases at V and 0 bases at J, with 12 bases in the middle. Material: CD4+ T cells from blood buffy coats. The V gene is TRBV10-3, the J gene TRBJ1-3; D may be TRBD1 (6 bases). This TCR derives from a human donor in good health. The CDR3 region is CAIRIQGPSGNTIYF. In DNA form, the CDR3 reads TGTGCCATCAGGATACAGGGTCCCTCTGGAAACACCATATATTTT.